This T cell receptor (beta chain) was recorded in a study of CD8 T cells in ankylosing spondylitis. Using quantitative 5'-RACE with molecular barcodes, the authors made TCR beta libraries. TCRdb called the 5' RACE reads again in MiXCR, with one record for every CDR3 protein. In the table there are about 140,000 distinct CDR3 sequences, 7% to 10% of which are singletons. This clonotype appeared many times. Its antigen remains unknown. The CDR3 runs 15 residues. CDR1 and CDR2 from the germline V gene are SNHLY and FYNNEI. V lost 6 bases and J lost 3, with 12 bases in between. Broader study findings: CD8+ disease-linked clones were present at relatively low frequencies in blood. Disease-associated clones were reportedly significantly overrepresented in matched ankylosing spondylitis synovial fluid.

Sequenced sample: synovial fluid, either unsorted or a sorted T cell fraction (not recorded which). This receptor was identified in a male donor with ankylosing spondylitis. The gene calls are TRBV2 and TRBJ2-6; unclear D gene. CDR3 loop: CASSPGPGGANVLTF. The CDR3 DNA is TGTGCCAGCAGCCCCGGCCCTGGTGGGGCCAACGTCCTGACTTTC.